This TCR beta chain came from a study of cytomegalovirus exposure and HLA in healthy donors. Healthy bone marrow donors made up the cohort. The PCR used 60 Vbeta and 13 Jbeta primers. TCRdb's table, derived via immunoSEQ multiplex PCR, lists solely in-frame clones and lacks some. The sample yields approximately 100,000 clones, roughly a tenth seen once. This TCR was sampled from a man aged 45 to 65 in good health and CMV-seropositive. The specimen sequenced was PBMCs.

CDR3 in DNA: TGTGCCAGCTCACCCGGCAGGGCCCGTTCCTACGAGCAGTACTTC. Translated, it gives CASSPGRARSYEQYF. V usage is TRBV18 and J usage is TRBJ2-7, with a tentative D call TRBD1 (5 bases). CDR1 is KGHSH and CDR2 is LQKENI in the germline V gene. The CDR3 runs to 15 residues. Trimming shortened V by 3 bases and J by 1 base, and 13 bases separated the two germline ends.